The 4 T cell receptor beta chains below come from one sample, sequenced in a study of blood T cell repertoires in COVID-19. Profiling relied on immunoSEQ multiplex PCR, and the TCRdb table lists in-frame clones only, not all of them. The table lists about 200,000 clones, more than 80% of them singletons. What was sequenced was PBMCs or T cells enriched from blood (not recorded which). Receptors were obtained from a woman aged 18-30 years who had recovered from COVID-19.

The V gene is TRBV27, the J gene TRBJ1-1, with D unresolved. This CDR3 region has 15 residues. Germline-derived CDR1 and CDR2 are MNHEY and SMNVEV (reference sequence). The germline V and J ends were trimmed by 2 bases and 1 base, with 11 bases remaining between them. This CDR3 is CASSLGPIGNTEAFF. In nucleotides, the CDR3 is TGTGCCAGCAGTTTAGGGCCAATTGGGAACACTGAAGCTTTCTTT.

The chain couples TRBV11-1 to TRBJ1-6; 10 bases are a match to TRBD1. This CDR3 is 15 amino acids long. V gave up 4 bases and J gave up 6 bases; unmatched junction bases: 3. CDR1 SGHAT and CDR2 FQDESV come from the germline V gene (reference sequence). For the CDR3, the DNA is TGTGCCAGCAGCTCGAGGACAGGGGGTAATTCACCCCTCCACTTT. Translated, it gives CASSSRTGGNSPLHF.

V is TRBV3-1 (or the pseudogene TRBV3-2) and J is TRBJ2-2; D possibly corresponds to TRBD1 (5 bases). Per germline, CDR1 LGHDT and CDR2 YNNKEL (reference sequence). The CDR3 has 20 amino acids. V lost 4 bases to trimming and J lost 0 bases, with 24 bases between them. Here the CDR3 reads CASSPPQLLGHFANTGELFF. In DNA form, the CDR3 reads TGTGCCAGCAGCCCCCCCCAGCTCCTCGGACACTTCGCGAACACCGGGGAGCTGTTTTTT.

The chain couples TRBV13 to TRBJ2-3; 8 bases fit TRBD2. The CDR3 is 13 residues long. Germline CDR1 and CDR2: PRHDT and FYEKMQ (reference sequence). The junction had 9 bases not matched to a gene; V was cut back by 1 base and J by 15 bases. CDR3 in amino acids: CASSLEGGTRNYF. DNA of the CDR3: TGTGCCAGCAGCTTAGAAGGGGGGACTAGAAATTATTTT.